The 27 T cell receptor beta chains below come from one sample, sequenced in a study of blood T cell repertoires in COVID-19. Sequencing used immunoSEQ multiplex PCR; TCRdb keeps in-frame clones, though not all of them. Of some 300,000 clones listed, about 85% are singletons. Source material: peripheral blood. The receptors were gathered from a man aged 18 to 30 with active or convalescent COVID-19.

The chain couples TRBV6-5 to TRBJ2-1; tentative D call: TRBD1 (5 bases). Germline CDR1 MNHEY, CDR2 SVGAGI. The CDR3 contains 15 residues. Trimming pared 2 bases from V and 0 bases from J, leaving 8 bases between. The CDR3 sequence: CASSYIGDSYNEQFF. The CDR3 coding sequence is TGTGCCAGCAGTTACATAGGGGACTCCTACAATGAGCAGTTCTTC.

This sequence joins TRBV4-1 and TRBJ1-2; 8 bases fit TRBD1. The CDR3 covers 17 residues. Germline lookup yields CDR1 MGHRA and CDR2 YSYEKL. Trimming took 3 bases from V and 0 from J; bases not matched to a gene: 9. CDR3 loop: CASSQIPRTGSNYGYTF. The CDR3 DNA sequence: TGCGCCAGCAGCCAGATACCCCGGACAGGGTCTAACTATGGCTACACCTTC.

V usage is TRBV14 and J usage is TRBJ2-3; 9 bases match TRBD2. J was trimmed by 6 bases and V by 7 bases; bases with no gene match: 11. The germline V gene has CDR1 SGHDN and CDR2 FVKESK. This CDR3 has 15 amino acids. CDR3 protein: CASTPTSGRLDTQYF. The CDR3 nucleotides are TGTGCCAGCACCCCGACTAGCGGAAGGTTGGATACGCAGTATTTT.

This chain connects TRBV19 to TRBJ2-2; possible D gene TRBD2, 7 bases. The germline V and J ends were trimmed by 5 bases and 2 bases, with 15 bases remaining between them. This CDR3 is built from 16 residues. Looked up from germline, CDR1 is LNHDA and CDR2 is SQIVND (reference sequence). CDR3 DNA: TGTGCCAGTAGTCCTTCCGGGGGGCTTAACACCGGGGAGCTGTTTTTT. Its protein is CASSPSGGLNTGELFF.

The chain couples TRBV27 to TRBJ1-5; D might be TRBD1 (5 bases). The CDR3 contains 14 residues. V lost 8 bases to trimming and J lost 6 bases, with 17 bases between them. CDR1 MNHEY and CDR2 SMNVEV come from the germline V gene (reference sequence). CDR3 DNA sequence: TGTGCCAGCTCACGAGGGGACTACATTCAGCCCCAGCATTTT. This codes for CASSRGDYIQPQHF.

In its sample, this clone was seen once. J is TRBJ2-5 and V is TRBV3-1 (or the pseudogene TRBV3-2), with TRBD2 matching over 13 bases. J gave up 5 bases and V 7 bases, and 7 bases lay outside the gene matches. Germline V CDR1 and CDR2: LGHDT, YNNKEL (reference sequence). This CDR3 spans 15 amino acids. The CDR3 DNA reads as TGTGCCAGCAACCCCGGGACTAGCGGGGTTGAGACCCAGTACTTC. It translates to CASNPGTSGVETQYF.

The genes are TRBV5-8 and TRBJ1-2, with D maybe TRBD1 (5 bases). The CDR3 covers 14 residues. CDR1 is SGHTS, CDR2 YDEGEE, per germline. V was clipped by 7 bases and J by 0 bases, with 13 bases between them. The CDR3 DNA sequence: TGTGCCAGCGGCCGGGCAGGGCCTAACTATGGCTACACCTTC. Residues: CASGRAGPNYGYTF.

The chain joins TRBV2 to TRBJ2-1; a possible D gene is TRBD1 (6 bases). Germline-derived CDR1 and CDR2 are SNHLY and FYNNEI. This CDR3 is built from 12 residues. Trimming removed 11 bases from V and 2 bases from J, with 10 bases in between. This chain's CDR3 is CAVHRAYNEQFF. The CDR3 coding sequence is TGTGCCGTTCACAGGGCCTACAATGAGCAGTTCTTC.

The chain combines TRBV2 with TRBJ2-7, with 8 bases matching TRBD1. The CDR3 runs to 15 residues. In germline, CDR1 is SNHLY, CDR2 FYNNEI. V dropped 6 bases and J dropped 4; count of bases not matched to a gene: 11. The CDR3 DNA reads as TGTGCCAGCAGCGGGATCGTGGACAGGGTATACGAGCAGTACTTC. This encodes CASSGIVDRVYEQYF. The variable domain in full, with the rest retrieved from reference TRBV2 and TRBJ2-7, is EPEVTQTPSHQVTQMGQEVILRCVPISNHLYFYWYRQILGQKVEFLVSFYNNEISEKSEIFDDQFSVERPDGSNFTLKIRSTKLEDSAMYFCASSGIVDRVYEQYFGPGTRLTVT.

V gene TRBV7-9 combines with J gene TRBJ2-5; TRBD2 aligns across 8 bases. There are 14 residues in the CDR3. The germline gives CDR1 SEHNR, CDR2 FQNEAQ (reference sequence). J lost 1 base, V lost 5 bases, and 3 bases had no gene match. DNA for the CDR3: TGTGCCAGCAGCCGCGGGGGGACCCAAGAGACCCAGTACTTC. As protein: CASSRGGTQETQYF.

The chain has TRBV28 and TRBJ1-3; no firm D call. The length of the CDR3 is 13 residues. V lost 6 bases, J lost 7 bases, and 13 bases lay in between. Germline-derived CDR1 and CDR2 are MDHEN and SYDVKM. The CDR3 nucleotides read TGTGCCAGCAGCCCGGACTTGGGGAACACCATATATTTT. As protein: CASSPDLGNTIYF.

This clone was seen a handful of times. This sequence joins TRBV15 and TRBJ1-1, with TRBD1 identical over 7 bases. Per germline, CDR1 LNHNV and CDR2 YYDKDF (reference sequence). V gave up 0 bases and J gave up 0 bases; unmatched junction bases: 13. The CDR3 consists of 19 residues. Here the CDR3 reads CATSRDWDSQSGMNTEAFF. The CDR3 DNA reads as TGTGCCACCAGCAGAGATTGGGACAGCCAATCTGGAATGAACACTGAAGCTTTCTTT. Full variable domain (outside the CDR3, taken from reference TRBV15 and TRBJ1-1): DAMVIQNPRYQVTQFGKPVTLSCSQTLNHNVMYWYQQKSSQAPKLLFHYYDKDFNNEADTPDNFQSRRPNTSFCFLDIRSPGLGDTAMYLCATSRDWDSQSGMNTEAFFGQGTRLTVV.

V usage is TRBV5-1 and J usage is TRBJ2-7; a possible D gene is TRBD1 (6 bases). Between the trimmed V and J ends, which lost 4 bases and 0 bases, there was a span of 17 bases. The CDR3 length is 16 residues. Germline-derived CDR1 and CDR2 are SGHRS and YFSETQ. This CDR3 reads CASSGGSLASSYEQYF. Here the CDR3 DNA reads TGCGCCAGCAGCGGGGGCAGCTTAGCGTCCTCCTACGAGCAGTACTTC.

The chain combines TRBV28 with TRBJ1-1, with TRBD1 matching over 9 bases. The CDR3 extends over 16 amino acids. CDR1 MDHEN and CDR2 SYDVKM come from the germline V gene. Trimming removed 2 bases from V and 0 bases from J; junction bases left unmatched: 4. The chain's CDR3 is CASSLTGGLMNTEAFF. Here the CDR3 DNA reads TGTGCCAGCAGTTTAACAGGGGGCCTTATGAACACTGAAGCTTTCTTT.

The rearrangement joins TRBV28 to TRBJ2-1, with D tentatively TRBD2 (5 bases). CDR1 is MDHEN and CDR2 is SYDVKM in the germline V gene. The germline V and J ends were trimmed by 2 bases and 4 bases, with 18 bases remaining between them. This CDR3 spans 17 amino acids. The CDR3: CASSLLADSLLYNEQFF. CDR3 coding DNA: TGTGCCAGCAGTTTACTTGCGGACTCCTTATTATACAATGAGCAGTTCTTC.

V and J are TRBV10-3 and TRBJ2-7; 8 bases match TRBD1. The V segment lost 11 bases and the J segment 2 bases; nucleotides outside the gene matches: 11. The CDR3 covers 14 residues. Per germline, CDR1 ENHRY and CDR2 SYGVKD. CDR3 protein: CAVDDRGGAYEQYF. Here the CDR3 DNA reads TGTGCCGTAGATGACAGGGGAGGAGCCTACGAGCAGTACTTC.

The chain links TRBV10-3 to TRBJ2-7; maybe TRBD1 (6 bases). The germline V gene encodes CDR1 ENHRY and CDR2 SYGVKD. CDR3 length equals 12 residues. V was shortened by 3 bases and J by 3 bases, with 6 bases between the two germline ends. As DNA, the CDR3 is TGTGCCATCAGTGAAGGGGGCTACGAGCAGTACTTC. Translated, it gives CAISEGGYEQYF.

The chain is built from TRBV4-2 and TRBJ1-1, with D perhaps matching TRBD1 (6 bases). Trimming shortened V by 2 bases and J by 5 bases, and 9 bases separated the two germline ends. The CDR3 is 13 residues long. CDR1 LGHNA and CDR2 YNFKEQ come from the germline V gene. The CDR3: CASSQTRGTEAFF. DNA of the CDR3: TGTGCCAGCAGCCAAACTAGGGGGACTGAAGCTTTCTTT.

This chain joins TRBV28 and TRBJ1-2; TRBD1 might be the D (6 bases). The CDR3 spans 13 residues. V was pared by 8 bases and J by 4 bases, with 14 bases between. Germline assignment: CDR1 MDHEN and CDR2 SYDVKM. CDR3 nucleotide sequence: TGTGCCAGCCTACAGGGTTTGGGCTATGGCTACACCTTC. This codes for CASLQGLGYGYTF.

V and J are TRBV6-5 and TRBJ2-5; weak D call: TRBD2 (5 bases). This CDR3 has 15 amino acids. V lost 0 bases to trimming and J lost 1 base, with 9 bases between them. From germline, CDR1 is MNHEY and CDR2 SVGAGI. As DNA, the CDR3 is TGTGCCAGCAGTTACTCAGTGGGGAGCCAAGAGACCCAGTACTTC. Protein sequence: CASSYSVGSQETQYF.

The J gene is TRBJ2-1, the V gene TRBV29-1; D might be TRBD2 (7 bases). The CDR3 length is 11 residues. The germline gives CDR1 SQVTM, CDR2 ANQGSEA. The ends were cut back, 8 bases at V and 12 bases at J, with 17 bases in the middle. For the CDR3, the DNA is TGCAGCTCTAAGGGGGGGTTTACGCAGTTCTTC. It encodes CSSKGGFTQFF.

The rearrangement uses TRBV6-2 or TRBV6-3 and TRBJ2-6; D is undetermined. CDR1 MNHEY and CDR2 SVGEGT come from the germline V gene. V was cut by 4 bases and J by 2 bases, with 9 bases left in between. The CDR3 totals 15 residues. CDR3 loop: CASSSQVAGANVLTF. As DNA, the CDR3 is TGTGCCAGCAGTTCCCAAGTAGCTGGGGCCAACGTCCTGACTTTC.

V usage is TRBV6-5 and J usage is TRBJ2-7; no clear D gene. This CDR3 has 11 residues. The V end was cut by 6 bases, the J end by 6 bases, with 9 bases between. CDR1 MNHEY and CDR2 SVGAGI come from the germline V gene. This chain's CDR3 is CASSSSTEQYF. The CDR3 DNA reads as TGTGCCAGCAGCTCGAGTACCGAGCAGTACTTC.

The chain links TRBV19 to TRBJ1-5; possible D gene TRBD1, 5 bases. The CDR3 totals 12 residues. In germline, CDR1 is LNHDA, CDR2 SQIVND (reference sequence). Trimming pared 7 bases from V and 5 bases from J, leaving 9 bases between. The DNA for the CDR3 is TGTGCCAGTACCGACAGAGATCAGCCCCAGCATTTT. This gives the protein CASTDRDQPQHF.

The CDR3 DNA sequence: TGTGCCAGCAGCATGACTAGCCGCTACACCGGGGAGCTGTTTTTT. This codes for CASSMTSRYTGELFF. The genes are TRBV7-3 and TRBJ2-2, with 7 bases aligning to TRBD2. The germline V gene encodes CDR1 SGHTA and CDR2 FQGTGA. Germline trimming cut 5 bases from V and 3 bases from J; bases unmatched to any gene: 6. CDR3 size: 15 residues.

CDR3 sequence reads: CASSLFRGQINQPQHF. In nucleotides, the CDR3 is TGTGCCAGCAGTTTATTTCGAGGACAGATCAATCAGCCCCAGCATTTT. The chain links TRBV28 to TRBJ1-5; D is perhaps TRBD1 (6 bases). The germline V gene has CDR1 MDHEN and CDR2 SYDVKM. The V end lost 1 base, the J end lost 3 bases, and 13 bases lay between the germline ends. The length of the CDR3 is 16 residues. Together with reference TRBV28 and TRBJ1-5, the CDR3 gives the full variable domain: DVKVTQSSRYLVKRTGEKVFLECVQDMDHENMFWYRQDPGLGLRLIYFSYDVKMKEKGDIPEGYSVSREKKERFSLILESASTNQTSMYLCASSLFRGQINQPQHFGDGTRLSIL.

The genes are TRBV6-5 and TRBJ1-2; D unresolved. Trimming pared 0 bases from V and 7 bases from J, leaving 18 bases between. CDR1 is MNHEY, CDR2 SVGAGI, per germline. The CDR3 consists of 16 residues. In DNA form, the CDR3 reads TGTGCCAGCAGTTACTCGGGAGGAGACAAGGCCCGTGGCTACACCTTC. This translates into CASSYSGGDKARGYTF.